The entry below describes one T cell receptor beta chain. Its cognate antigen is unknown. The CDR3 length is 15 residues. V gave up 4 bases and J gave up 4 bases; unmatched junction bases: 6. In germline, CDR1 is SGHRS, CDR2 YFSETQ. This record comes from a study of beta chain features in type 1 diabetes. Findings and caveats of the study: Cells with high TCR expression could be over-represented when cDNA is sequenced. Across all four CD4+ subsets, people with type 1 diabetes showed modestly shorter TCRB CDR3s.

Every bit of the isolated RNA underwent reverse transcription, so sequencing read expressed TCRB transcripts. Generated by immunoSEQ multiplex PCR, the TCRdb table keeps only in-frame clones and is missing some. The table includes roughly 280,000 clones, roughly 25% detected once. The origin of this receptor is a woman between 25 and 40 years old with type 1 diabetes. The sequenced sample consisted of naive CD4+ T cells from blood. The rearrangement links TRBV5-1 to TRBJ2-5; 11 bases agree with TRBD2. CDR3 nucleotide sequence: TGCGCCAGCAGCCCACGACTAGCGGGACCAGAGACCCAGTACTTC. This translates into CASSPRLAGPETQYF.